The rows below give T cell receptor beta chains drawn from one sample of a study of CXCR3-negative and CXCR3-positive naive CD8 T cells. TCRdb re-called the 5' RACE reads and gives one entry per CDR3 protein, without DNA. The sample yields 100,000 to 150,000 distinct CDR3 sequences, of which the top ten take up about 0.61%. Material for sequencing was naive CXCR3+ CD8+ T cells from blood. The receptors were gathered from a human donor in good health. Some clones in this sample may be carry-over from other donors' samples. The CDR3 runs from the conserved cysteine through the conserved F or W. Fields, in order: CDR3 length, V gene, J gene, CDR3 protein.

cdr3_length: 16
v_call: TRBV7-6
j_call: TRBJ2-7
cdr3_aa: CASSPPSWDTHYEQYF

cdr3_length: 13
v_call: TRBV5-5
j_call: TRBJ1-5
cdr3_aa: CASRTNSNQPQHF

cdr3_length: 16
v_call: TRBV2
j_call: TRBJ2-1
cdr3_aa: CASNGGGVSSYNEQFF

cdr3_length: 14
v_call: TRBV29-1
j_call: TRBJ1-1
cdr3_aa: CSVEDRRQGSEAFF

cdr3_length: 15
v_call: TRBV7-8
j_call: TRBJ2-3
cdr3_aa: CASSTYSGGGDTQYF

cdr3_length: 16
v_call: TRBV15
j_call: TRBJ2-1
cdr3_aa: CATSEVAGDVPNEQFF

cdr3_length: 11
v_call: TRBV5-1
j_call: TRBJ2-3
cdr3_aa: CASRRGDTQYF

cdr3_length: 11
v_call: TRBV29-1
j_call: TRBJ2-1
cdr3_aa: CSAPRNNEQFF

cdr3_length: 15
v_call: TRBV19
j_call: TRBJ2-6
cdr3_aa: CASSLDVSGANVLTF

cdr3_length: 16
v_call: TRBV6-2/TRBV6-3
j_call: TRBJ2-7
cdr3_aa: CASSYDMSGGPYEQYF

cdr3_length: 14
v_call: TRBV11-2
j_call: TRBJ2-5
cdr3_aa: CASSSGDYQETQYF

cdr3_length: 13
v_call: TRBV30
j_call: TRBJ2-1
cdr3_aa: CAWSVGDLGRQFF

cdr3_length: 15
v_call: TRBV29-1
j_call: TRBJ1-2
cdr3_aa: CSVRDGAGTRCGYTF

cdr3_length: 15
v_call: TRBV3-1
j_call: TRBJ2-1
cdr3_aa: CASSQPRDFADEQFF

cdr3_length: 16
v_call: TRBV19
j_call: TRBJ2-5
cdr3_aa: CASSMFRDTQVETQYF

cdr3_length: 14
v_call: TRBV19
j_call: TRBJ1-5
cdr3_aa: CASTPGTGNQPQHF

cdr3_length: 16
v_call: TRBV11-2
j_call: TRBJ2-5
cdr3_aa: CASSPPGLAGEETQYF

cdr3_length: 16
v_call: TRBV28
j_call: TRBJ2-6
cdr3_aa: CASSKPGASGANVLTF

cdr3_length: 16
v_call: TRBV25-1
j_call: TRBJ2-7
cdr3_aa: CASSEWRGQDVYEQYF

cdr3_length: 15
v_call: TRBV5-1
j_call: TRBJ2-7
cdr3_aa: CASSLYPGTTYEQYF

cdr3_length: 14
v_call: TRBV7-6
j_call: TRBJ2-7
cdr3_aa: CASSLNLSPYEQYF

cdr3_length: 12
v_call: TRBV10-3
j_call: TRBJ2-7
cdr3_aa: CAIAGPTYEQYF

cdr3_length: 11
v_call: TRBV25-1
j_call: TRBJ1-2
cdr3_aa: CASSEFGGYTF

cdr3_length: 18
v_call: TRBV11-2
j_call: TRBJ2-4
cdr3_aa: CASSLVPSGGLTKNIQYF

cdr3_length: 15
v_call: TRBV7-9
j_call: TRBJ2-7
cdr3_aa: CASSSGQGIYYEQYF

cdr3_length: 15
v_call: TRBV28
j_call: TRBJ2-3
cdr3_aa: CASSRLILKADTQYF

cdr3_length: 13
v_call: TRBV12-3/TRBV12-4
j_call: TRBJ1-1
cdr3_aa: CASSFLAGTEAFF

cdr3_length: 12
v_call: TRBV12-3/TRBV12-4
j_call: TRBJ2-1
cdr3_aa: CASSLGSIEQFF

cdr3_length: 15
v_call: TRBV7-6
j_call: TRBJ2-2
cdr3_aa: CASMGVGGNTGELFF